This T cell receptor (beta chain) was identified in a study of glioma-infiltrating T cells after dendritic cell vaccination. Whole-study findings and limits: Higher TCR clonality did not directly relate to longer survival.

With regard to this clone: No antigen is known for it.

Here immunoSEQ multiplex PCR was the method, and the copy in TCRdb shows in-frame clones only, minus some. The sample yields some 90,000 clones, roughly four fifths seen once. Germline V CDR1 and CDR2: SGHNT, YYREEE (reference sequence). V shed 5 bases and J shed 6 bases, with 12 bases lying between them. CDR3 length equals 13 residues. Time point denoted: after dendritic cell vaccination, including at tumor progression/relapse. The sample in question was blood, obtained after dendritic cell vaccination. This receptor was taken from a human donor with glioblastoma. The chain has TRBV5-4 and TRBJ2-1; no clear D gene. CDR3 sequence: CASRDPTANEQFF. In DNA, the CDR3 is TGTGCCAGCAGGGATCCGACTGCCAATGAGCAGTTCTTC. Using reference TRBV5-4 and TRBJ2-1 for the parts outside the CDR3, the full variable domain is ETGVTQSPTHLIKTRGQQVTLRCSSQSGHNTVSWYQQALGQGPQFIFQYYREEENGRGNFPPRFSGLQFPNYSSELNVNALELDDSALYLCASRDPTANEQFFGPGTRLTVL.